These 10 T cell receptor beta chains originate from one sample sequenced in a study of blood T cell repertoires in COVID-19. Produced via immunoSEQ multiplex PCR; TCRdb's table is partial and in-frame only. The sample comprises 130,000 or so clones, around 83% of which are singletons, and 3.5% to 5% rests with the top ten. Sequenced input: peripheral blood. The source is a human donor in a cohort sampled during active COVID-19.

This clone occurred a few times. V is TRBV3-1 (or the pseudogene TRBV3-2) and J is TRBJ1-1; D possibly corresponds to TRBD1 (5 bases). CDR1 is LGHDT and CDR2 is YNNKEL in the germline V gene (reference sequence). This CDR3 region has 14 residues. The V end lost 3 bases, the J end lost 0 bases, and 8 bases lay between the germline ends. CDR3 in amino acids: CASSHLRVNTEAFF. The CDR3 DNA is TGTGCCAGCAGCCACCTCAGGGTGAACACTGAAGCTTTCTTT.

The V and J genes are TRBV12-2 and TRBJ1-1; the DNA was not compared with TRBD1, the D call given in the table. TRBV12-2 represents a pseudogene. The CDR3 sequence is 16 residues long. The CDR3 here is CASRSQQGLHFTEAFF. The CDR3 coding sequence is TGTGCAAGTCGTTCCCAACAGGGGCTTCATTTCACTGAAGCTTTCTTT.

This clone was seen just once. The J gene is TRBJ1-5, the V gene TRBV19; maybe TRBD1 (5 bases). The CDR3 has 14 amino acids. V was pared by 5 bases and J by 5 bases, with 13 bases between. Germline V lookup: CDR1 LNHDA, CDR2 SQIVND (reference sequence). The CDR3 nucleotides read TGTGCCAGTAGTCCGCCGGGGGTACATCAGCCCCAGCATTTT. Translation: CASSPPGVHQPQHF.

V gene TRBV11-3 combines with J gene TRBJ2-5; D is perhaps TRBD1 (5 bases). Trimming shortened V by 2 bases and J by 4 bases, and 14 bases separated the two germline ends. The CDR3 spans 15 residues. Germline V gene data show CDR1 as SGHNT and CDR2 as YENEEA. CDR3 DNA sequence: TGTGCCAGCAGCTTAAGGCAGGGAAGAGGAGAGACCCAGTACTTC. Protein sequence: CASSLRQGRGETQYF.

The chain links TRBV10-1 to TRBJ2-1; the D is unclear. The V gene's germline CDR1 is WNHNN and CDR2 SYGVQD (reference sequence). V dropped 5 bases and J dropped 9 bases, with 14 bases sitting between them. The CDR3 has 13 residues. The DNA of the CDR3 is TGCGCCAGCAGTAGTCTGATAACGAGTGAGCAGTTCTTC. Residues: CASSSLITSEQFF.

The DNA of the CDR3 is TGTGCCAGCTCACCGACAGAGTACCAGCCCCAGCATTTT. Protein: CASSPTEYQPQHF. The chain employs TRBV18 and TRBJ1-5, with D possibly being TRBD1 (5 bases). CDR1 is KGHSH, CDR2 LQKENI, per germline. With 3 bases removed from V and 7 bases from J, the gap between germline ends came to 10 bases. This CDR3 region has 13 residues.

The chain couples TRBV30 to TRBJ1-4, with D perhaps matching TRBD1 (5 bases). CDR1 GTSNPN and CDR2 SVGIG come from the germline V gene (reference sequence). CDR3 length: 15 residues. V lost 2 bases and J lost 5, with 15 bases in between. DNA for the CDR3: TGTGCCTGGAGTCGACCCGGGACTGTGAATGAAAAACTGTTTTTT. This encodes CAWSRPGTVNEKLFF.

As regards this clone: Mismatch with germline at one junction end may stem from a read error. This chain uses TRBV29-1 with TRBJ1-1; 12 nucleotides agree with TRBD1. CDR3 length: 15 amino acids. The germline V gene encodes CDR1 SQVTM and CDR2 ANQGSEA. CDR3 bases: TGCCGCGTCACTGGGGGGGACAGGGGGCGATCTGAAGCTTTCTTT. Its translation: CRVTGGDRGRSEAFF.

This clone has a single count. J is TRBJ1-5 and V is TRBV7-2; D might be TRBD1 (6 bases). The V end lost 5 bases, the J end lost 5 bases, and 10 bases lay between the germline ends. The CDR3 consists of 13 residues. Per germline, CDR1 SGHTA and CDR2 FQGNSA. CDR3 coding DNA: TGTGCCAGCAGCCGGGGACACTATCAGCCCCAGCATTTT. As protein: CASSRGHYQPQHF.

This clone showed up just once. J is TRBJ2-1 and V is TRBV11-2; TRBD2 aligns across 8 bases. Germline V gene sequence: CDR1 SGHAT, CDR2 FQNNGV. The CDR3 contains 16 residues. Trimming cost V 0 bases and J 9 bases; bases outside gene matches: 10. The CDR3 nucleotides read TGTGCCAGCAGCTTAGAGACCCAGCGGGGGCCGGGTGAGCAGTTCTTC. Amino acid sequence: CASSLETQRGPGEQFF.